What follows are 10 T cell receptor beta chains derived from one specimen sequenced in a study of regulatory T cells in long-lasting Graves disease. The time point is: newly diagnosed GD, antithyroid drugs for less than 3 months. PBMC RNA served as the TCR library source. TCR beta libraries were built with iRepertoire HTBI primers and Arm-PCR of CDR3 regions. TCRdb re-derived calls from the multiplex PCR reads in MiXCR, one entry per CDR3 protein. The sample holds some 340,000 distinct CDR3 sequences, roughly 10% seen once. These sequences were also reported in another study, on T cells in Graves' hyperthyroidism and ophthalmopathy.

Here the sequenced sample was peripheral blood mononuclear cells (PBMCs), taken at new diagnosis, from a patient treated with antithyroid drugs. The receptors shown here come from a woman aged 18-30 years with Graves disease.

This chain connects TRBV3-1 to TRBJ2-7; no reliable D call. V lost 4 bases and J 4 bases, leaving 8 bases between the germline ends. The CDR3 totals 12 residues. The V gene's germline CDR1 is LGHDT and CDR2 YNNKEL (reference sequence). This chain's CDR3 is CASSLFPYEQYF. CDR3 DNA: TGTGCCAGCAGCCTGTTCCCATACGAGCAGTACTTC.

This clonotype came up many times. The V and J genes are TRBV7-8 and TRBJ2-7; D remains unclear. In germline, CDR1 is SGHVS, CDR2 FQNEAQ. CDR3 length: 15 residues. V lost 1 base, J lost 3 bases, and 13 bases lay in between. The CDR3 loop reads CASSLESRLYYEQYF. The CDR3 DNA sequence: TGTGCCAGCAGCTTAGAAAGTCGTCTTTACTACGAGCAGTACTTC.

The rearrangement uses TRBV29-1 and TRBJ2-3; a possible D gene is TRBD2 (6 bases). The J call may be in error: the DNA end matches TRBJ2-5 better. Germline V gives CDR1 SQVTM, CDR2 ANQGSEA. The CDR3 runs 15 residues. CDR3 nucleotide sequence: TGCAGCGTTGTTCGGTCGGGGGATCCCCGAGAGACCCAGTACTTC. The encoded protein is CSVVRSGDPRETQYF.

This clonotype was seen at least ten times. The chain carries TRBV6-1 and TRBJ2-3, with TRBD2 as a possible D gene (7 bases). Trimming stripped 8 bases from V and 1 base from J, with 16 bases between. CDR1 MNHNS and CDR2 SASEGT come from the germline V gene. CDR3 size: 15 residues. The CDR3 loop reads CASGGRGVGTDTQYF. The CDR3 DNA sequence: TGTGCCAGCGGGGGCCGGGGGGTAGGCACAGATACGCAGTATTTT.

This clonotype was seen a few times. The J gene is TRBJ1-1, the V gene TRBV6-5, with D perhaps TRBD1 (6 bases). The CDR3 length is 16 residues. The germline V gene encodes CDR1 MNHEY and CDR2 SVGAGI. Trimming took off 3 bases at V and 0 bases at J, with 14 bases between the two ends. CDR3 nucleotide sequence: TGTGCCAGCAGTTATAGTCCGGACAGCTTGAACACTGAAGCTTTCTTT. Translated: CASSYSPDSLNTEAFF.

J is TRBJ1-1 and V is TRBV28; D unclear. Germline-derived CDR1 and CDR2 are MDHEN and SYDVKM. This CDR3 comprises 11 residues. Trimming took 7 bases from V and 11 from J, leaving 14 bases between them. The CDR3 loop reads CASNEGHPAFF. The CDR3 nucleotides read TGTGCCAGCAACGAAGGGCACCCTGCTTTCTTT. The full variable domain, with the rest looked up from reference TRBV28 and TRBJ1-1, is DVKVTQSSRYLVKRTGEKVFLECVQDMDHENMFWYRQDPGLGLRLIYFSYDVKMKEKGDIPEGYSVSREKKERFSLILESASTNQTSMYLCASNEGHPAFFGQGTRLTVV.

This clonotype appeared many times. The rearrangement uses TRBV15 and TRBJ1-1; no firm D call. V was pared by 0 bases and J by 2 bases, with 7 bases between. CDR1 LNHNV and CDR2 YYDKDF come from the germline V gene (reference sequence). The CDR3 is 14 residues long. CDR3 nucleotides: TGTGCCACCAGCAGAGATCCGGGAAACACTGAAGCTTTCTTT. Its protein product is CATSRDPGNTEAFF.

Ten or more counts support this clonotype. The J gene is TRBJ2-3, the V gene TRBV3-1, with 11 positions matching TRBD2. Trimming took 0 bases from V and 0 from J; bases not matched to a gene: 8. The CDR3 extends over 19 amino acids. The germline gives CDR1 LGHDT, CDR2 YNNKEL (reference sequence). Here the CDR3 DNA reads TGTGCCAGCAGCCAAGATCCACCCTGGACTAGCGGGAGCACAGATACGCAGTATTTT. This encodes CASSQDPPWTSGSTDTQYF.

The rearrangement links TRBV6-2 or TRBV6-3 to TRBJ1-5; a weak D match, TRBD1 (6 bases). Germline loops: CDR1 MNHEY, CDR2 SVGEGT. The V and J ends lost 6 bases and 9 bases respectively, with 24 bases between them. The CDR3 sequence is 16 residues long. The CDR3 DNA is TGTGCCAGCAGAACCCGTTACAGGGAGGGAACTAGGCCCCAGCATTTT. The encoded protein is CASRTRYREGTRPQHF.

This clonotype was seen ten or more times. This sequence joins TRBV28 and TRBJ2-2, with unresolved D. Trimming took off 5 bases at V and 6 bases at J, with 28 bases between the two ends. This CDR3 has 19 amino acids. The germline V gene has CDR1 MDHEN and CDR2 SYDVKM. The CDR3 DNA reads TGTGCCAGCAGTAATACGGTTTTTGCCCCCAGAACCCCCCCCGGGGAGCTGTTTTTT. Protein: CASSNTVFAPRTPPGELFF.